This T cell receptor (beta chain) was identified in a study of OX40 agonist ivuxolimab in advanced cancers. Trimming cost V 3 bases and J 4 bases, with 13 bases left between them. Germline CDR1 is SNHLY and CDR2 is FYNNEI. The CDR3 is 15 residues long. The assay was immunoSEQ multiplex PCR, and TCRdb's table has in-frame clones only and misses some. This table holds roughly 76,000 clones, approximately 88% found once. This specimen consisted of CD4+ or CD8+ T cells sorted from blood, obtained in a trial of the OX40 agonist ivuxolimab. The gene calls are TRBV2 and TRBJ2-1, with D hard to call. This TCR derives from an adult with an advanced solid tumor such as melanoma, head and neck, liver or kidney cancer. In nucleotides, the CDR3 is TGTGCCAGCAGTGAGGAGCGCGCCAGTTACAATGAGCAGTTCTTC. Residues: CASSEERASYNEQFF. The entire variable domain, with the rest obtained from reference TRBV2 and TRBJ2-1, is as follows: EPEVTQTPSHQVTQMGQEVILRCVPISNHLYFYWYRQILGQKVEFLVSFYNNEISEKSEIFDDQFSVERPDGSNFTLKIRSTKLEDSAMYFCASSEERASYNEQFFGPGTRLTVL.